The T cell receptor beta chain under discussion was sequenced for a study of naive and memory T cell subsets. General observations from the study: TCR transcript changes with activation or differentiation may affect this RNA method. Higher TCR numbers at tuberculin sites reflect T cell infiltration, per interpretation.

Treatment given: skin biopsy from PPD injection site in Mantoux-positive individual. An oligonucleotide containing a UMI was ligated to the 3' end of TCR cDNA. Skin biopsies came from PPD injection sites in Mantoux-positive individuals. The CDR3 spans 13 amino acids, including both terminal residues. The germline V gene encodes CDR1 SGHNT and CDR2 YYREEE (reference sequence). Four PCR rounds used nested alpha and beta constant region primers plus the SP2 primer. For blood and skin samples, reverse transcription used TCR alpha and beta constant primers. TCRdb re-called the UMI-ligation and nested PCR reads with MiXCR, one entry per CDR3 protein. The table includes tens of thousands of distinct CDR3 sequences, about 6.7% detected once. Points on this clonotype: Its specificity is not known. The conserved phenylalanine or tryptophan normally closing the CDR3 is absent here, so this likely arose from a read error. Because the CDR3's place on the DNA is in doubt, the DNA is left out and the CDR3 is given as listed by TCRdb.

The source of this sequence is an adult in good health. This specimen was skin, taken from a tuberculin skin test site. The chain couples TRBV5-4 to TRBJ2-1; no check of the table's D call, TRBD2, against the DNA was made. The CDR3 protein is CASSLDPSGGPIP.